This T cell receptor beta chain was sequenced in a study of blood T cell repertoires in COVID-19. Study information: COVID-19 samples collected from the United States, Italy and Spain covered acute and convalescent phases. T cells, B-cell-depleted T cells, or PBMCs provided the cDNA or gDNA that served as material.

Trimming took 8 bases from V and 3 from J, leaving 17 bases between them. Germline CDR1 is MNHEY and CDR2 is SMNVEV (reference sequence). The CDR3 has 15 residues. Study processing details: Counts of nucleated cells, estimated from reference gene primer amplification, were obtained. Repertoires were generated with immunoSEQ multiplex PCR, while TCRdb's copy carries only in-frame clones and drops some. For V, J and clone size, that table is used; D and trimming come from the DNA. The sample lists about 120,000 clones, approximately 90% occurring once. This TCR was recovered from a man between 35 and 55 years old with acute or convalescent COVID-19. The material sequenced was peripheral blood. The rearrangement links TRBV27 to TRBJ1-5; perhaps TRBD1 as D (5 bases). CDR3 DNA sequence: TGTGCCAGCGGCTTCGGGGGGAATGACAATCAGCCCCAGCATTTT. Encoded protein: CASGFGGNDNQPQHF.